The 4 T cell receptor beta chains given below trace back to one sample, sequenced in a study of blood T cell repertoires in COVID-19. The assay was immunoSEQ multiplex PCR, and TCRdb's table has in-frame clones only and misses some. The repertoire includes fewer than 85,000 clones, 82% of them detected once, and around 3.9% sits in the top ten. Specimen: peripheral blood. The source is a woman aged 55-75 years with acute or convalescent COVID-19.

The CDR3 sequence is CASSGTGATRKIYNEQFF. CDR3 nucleotide sequence: TGTGCCAGCAGTGGGACAGGGGCCACTAGAAAAATTTACAATGAGCAGTTCTTC. V gene TRBV6-1 combines with J gene TRBJ2-1, with TRBD1 matching over 9 bases. This CDR3 is built from 18 residues. CDR1 and CDR2 from the germline V gene are MNHNS and SASEGT. After removal of 4 bases from V and 4 bases from J, the junction contained 14 bases not matched to a gene.

CDR3 DNA: TGTGCCAGCAGCCAAGGTCTGCGGGGGGGGCGAAGAGGCGAGCAGTACTTC. It codes for CASSQGLRGGRRGEQYF. This sequence joins TRBV3-1 (or the pseudogene TRBV3-2) and TRBJ2-7; 9 nucleotides match TRBD2. This CDR3 has 17 residues. Germline V gene sequence: CDR1 LGHDT, CDR2 YNNKEL (reference sequence). The V gene end was trimmed by 1 base and the J gene end by 6 bases; junction bases not matched to a gene: 13.

This clone was seen once. The genes are TRBV11-2 and TRBJ2-1, with 10 bases identical to TRBD2. The trim removed 4 bases at V and 8 bases at J, leaving 2 bases unmatched. In germline, CDR1 is SGHAT, CDR2 FQNNGV. The CDR3 covers 13 residues. DNA for the CDR3: TGTGCCAGCAGCTCCGGGACTAGCGATGAGCAGTTCTTC. Translating it yields CASSSGTSDEQFF.

The chain has TRBV28 and TRBJ2-6; maybe TRBD2 (6 bases). The germline gives CDR1 MDHEN, CDR2 SYDVKM. The CDR3 loop spans 17 amino acids. The germline V and J ends were trimmed by 2 bases and 0 bases, with 11 bases remaining between them. CDR3 in DNA: TGTGCCAGCAGTTTACAGGAGGGTACCTCTGGGGCCAACGTCCTGACTTTC. It is translated as CASSLQEGTSGANVLTF.